The rows below give T cell receptor beta chains drawn from one sample of a study of beta chain features in type 1 diabetes. Data came from immunoSEQ multiplex PCR; TCRdb stores just in-frame clones and leaves some out. The sample contains approximately 200,000 clones, over 7.5% of which appear only once. The sample consisted of naive CD4+ T cells from blood. These receptors were obtained from a young woman in good health. Both conserved end residues are part of each CDR3. The D gene is left open where the match is weak. Size is stated for part of the rows, as once, few or many counts, or as a class when the clone is expanded.

>TRBJ2-1|few|TRBV5-1|TRBD2
TGCGCCAGCAGCTCTGGACTAGCGGGAATCAGCAATGAGCAGTTCTTC
CASSSGLAGISNEQFF
>TRBJ1-1|NA|TRBV6-5|NA
TGTGCCAGCAGTTACGGCGGAACTGAAGCTTTCTTT
CASSYGGTEAFF
>TRBJ2-7|NA|TRBV19|TRBD2
TGTGCCAGTAGTGACGCAGGACTAGCGGGCAAGGAGCAGTACTTC
CASSDAGLAGKEQYF
>TRBJ2-5|few|TRBV30|TRBD2
TGTGCCTGGAGTGGTGGGACTAGCGGGAAGGCCCAGTACTTC
CAWSGGTSGKAQYF
>TRBJ1-5|once|TRBV5-6|NA
TGTGCCAGCAGCTTGGGGAGCGGGGTAAATCAGCCCCAGCATTTT
CASSLGSGVNQPQHF
>TRBJ2-7|few|TRBV5-4|TRBD1
TGTGCCAGCAGCGTGGGCCGGGACAGGAACTCCTACGAGCAGTACTTC
CASSVGRDRNSYEQYF
>TRBJ2-1|NA|TRBV6-6|TRBD2
TGTGCCAGCAGCCCATTCGGGGCGGGGGAATCCAATGAGCAGTTCTTC
CASSPFGAGESNEQFF
>TRBJ2-7|few|TRBV5-1|TRBD2
TGCGCCAGCAGCTCGACGGTAGCGGGAGCCTACGAGCAGTACTTC
CASSSTVAGAYEQYF
>TRBJ2-3|few|TRBV2|NA
TGTGCCAGCAGTGGAGTTACCTATGGCACAGATACGCAGTATTTT
CASSGVTYGTDTQYF
>TRBJ2-7|NA|TRBV2|NA
TGTGCCAGCAGTGAAGGAAAGGGACAGCGGGCCTACGAGCAGTACTTC
CASSEGKGQRAYEQYF
>TRBJ1-5|few|TRBV6-5|TRBD1
TGTGCCAGCAGCCCGGACAGGGCCTTCAATCAGCCCCAGCATTTT
CASSPDRAFNQPQHF
>TRBJ1-4|NA|TRBV7-9|TRBD1
TGTGCCAGCGGACAGGGGGATGCAACTAATGAAAAACTGTTTTTT
CASGQGDATNEKLFF
>TRBJ1-3|NA|TRBV30|TRBD1
TGTGCCTGGGAACAGGGGGCTGGAAACACCATATATTTT
CAWEQGAGNTIYF
>TRBJ2-3|NA|TRBV9|TRBD2
TGTGCCAGCAGCGTAGATTCCGGGGCGGGAGTAGTGGATACGCAGTATTTT
CASSVDSGAGVVDTQYF
>TRBJ1-1|few|TRBV19|NA
TGTGCCAGTAGTATCGGAGTCAGGGTCGCGAACACTGAAGCTTTCTTT
CASSIGVRVANTEAFF